The 14 T cell receptor beta chains below all came from one sample that was sequenced in a study of T cells in Graves' hyperthyroidism and ophthalmopathy (dated by TCRdb to between 2019 and 2020). The library was obtained by multiplex PCR. TCRdb lists the instrument as Illumina HiSeq 2000. The TCR beta CDR3 regions were amplified from the RNA transcripts. For the first round of RT-PCR on the TCR CDR3, the HTBI primer set was used together with the Qiagen OneStep RT-PCR kit. The raw public data were reprocessed by TCRdb itself: fastp quality trimming at Q25, MiXCR clonotype calling, in-frame beta chains only. A single entry per CDR3 protein holds the most common genes and DNA from its merged rows. This sample comprises more than 350,000 distinct CDR3 sequences, about 15% of them detected only once. Approximately 19% of the sample is in the top ten clones. What was sequenced was blood. Receptor source: a woman aged 60 to 75 with Graves' ophthalmopathy.

This chain joins TRBV25-1 and TRBJ2-5, with no clear D. The CDR3 consists of 12 residues. The V end lost 3 bases, the J end lost 6 bases, and 8 bases lay between the germline ends. Germline CDR1 and CDR2: MGHDK and SYGVNS. CDR3 protein: CASSELEQTQYF. In DNA form, the CDR3 reads TGTGCCAGCAGTGAGCTGGAACAGACCCAGTACTTC.

There are many counts of this clonotype. This chain links TRBV18 with TRBJ2-5, with a weak D call TRBD1 (6 bases). V gave up 3 bases and J gave up 2 bases, with 7 bases separating them. This CDR3 region has 13 residues. CDR1 and CDR2 (germline): KGHSH, LQKENI. The CDR3 is CASSPDRQETQYF. Written as DNA, the CDR3 is TGTGCCAGCTCACCGGACAGACAAGAGACCCAGTACTTC.

This clonotype was recorded only once. The J gene is TRBJ2-1, the V gene TRBV6-2 or TRBV6-3; 11 nucleotides line up with TRBD2. Losses at the gene ends were 6 bases for V and 3 bases for J; bases not matched to a gene: 7. The CDR3 is made up of 16 amino acids. Germline values: CDR1 MNHEY, CDR2 SVGEGT. As DNA, the CDR3 is TGTGCCAGCAGGGCACTAGCGGGAGTAGACTACAATGAGCAGTTCTTC. Translation gives CASRALAGVDYNEQFF.

This clonotype was recorded many times. The chain uses TRBV7-3 and TRBJ2-3; 14 positions agree with TRBD2. The germline V gene encodes CDR1 SGHTA and CDR2 FQGTGA. The CDR3 totals 15 residues. V lost 5 bases and J lost 4; bases outside the gene matches: 2. CDR3 sequence: CASSRTSGRSDTQYF. DNA for the CDR3: TGTGCCAGCAGCCGGACTAGCGGGAGGTCAGATACGCAGTATTTT.

This clonotype was seen many times. The chain links TRBV3-1 to TRBJ2-1; 9 positions agree with TRBD2. CDR1 and CDR2 from the germline V gene are LGHDT and YNNKEL (reference sequence). The CDR3 totals 19 residues. The trim removed 3 bases at V and 6 bases at J, leaving 18 bases unmatched. DNA for the CDR3: TGTGCCAGCAGCCACCGAGAGGGGCGGGAGGGCCGCGTGGGCAATGAGCAGTTCTTC. This gives the protein CASSHREGREGRVGNEQFF.

Ten or more counts support this clonotype. The chain couples TRBV28 to TRBJ2-1; the match to TRBD2 covers 11 bases. Germline CDR1 and CDR2: MDHEN and SYDVKM. This CDR3 has 16 amino acids. The V gene end was trimmed by 3 bases and the J gene end by 0 bases; junction bases not matched to a gene: 1. This CDR3 is CASSFGTSGSYNEQFF. The CDR3 DNA is TGTGCCAGCAGTTTCGGGACTAGCGGCTCCTACAATGAGCAGTTCTTC.

This clonotype was seen a handful of times. It may be a read error: a sequence one base away is much more abundant. The J gene is TRBJ2-2, the V gene TRBV11-2; D unclear. The CDR3 is 15 amino acids. Germline V gene data show CDR1 as SGHAT and CDR2 as FQNNGV. The CDR3 bases are TGTGCCAGCGGCTTGTCCAGGACGAACACCGGGGAGCTGTTTTTT. As protein: CASGLSRTNTGELFF.

This clonotype has ten or more counts. The DNA for the CDR3 is TGTGCCAGCAGTTCCACTAGCGGGAGGGCCCCTGAGCAGTTCTTC. Translated, it gives CASSSTSGRAPEQFF. V usage is TRBV12-3 or TRBV12-4 and J usage is TRBJ2-1; 13 bases line up with TRBD2. This CDR3 has 15 residues. V gave up 4 bases and J gave up 9 bases; unmatched junction bases: 6.

This clonotype was detected many times. This chain connects TRBV18 to TRBJ2-5; D is uncertain. Trimming pared 2 bases from V and 4 bases from J, leaving 2 bases between. Germline CDR1 and CDR2: KGHSH and LQKENI. CDR3 length equals 11 residues. CDR3 loop: CASSPIETQYF. CDR3 sequence (DNA): TGTGCCAGCTCACCAATAGAGACCCAGTACTTC.

This chain joins TRBV11-3 and TRBJ2-1; possibly TRBD2 for D (6 bases). CDR3 size: 16 residues. The V end lost 5 bases, the J end lost 5 bases, and 19 bases lay between the germline ends. CDR1 and CDR2 from the germline V gene are SGHNT and YENEEA. This CDR3 is CASSPPRRTGDNEQFF. The CDR3 nucleotides read TGTGCCAGCAGCCCCCCCCGGCGCACGGGGGACAATGAGCAGTTCTTC.

This clonotype was seen ten or more times. J is TRBJ1-3 and V is TRBV18, with D perhaps TRBD1 (5 bases). The CDR3 totals 16 residues. V was clipped by 3 bases and J by 0 bases, with 12 bases between them. From germline, CDR1 is KGHSH and CDR2 LQKENI. The DNA for the CDR3 is TGTGCCAGCTCACCTGTAGACAGCCACTCTGGAAACACCATATATTTT. This encodes CASSPVDSHSGNTIYF.

There are a few counts of this clonotype. A much bigger clone sits one base away, suggesting this may be a read error. The CDR3 does not close with the conserved phenylalanine or tryptophan, likely indicating a read error. The V gene is TRBV5-4, the J gene TRBJ2-7; 14 positions match TRBD2. CDR3 length: 16 amino acids. Looked up from germline, CDR1 is SGHNT and CDR2 is YYREEE (reference sequence). V was pared by 3 bases and J by 6 bases, with 8 bases of the junction left unmatched. The CDR3: CASSSPGTSGRLEQYL. CDR3 bases: TGTGCCAGCAGCTCACCCGGGACTAGCGGGAGACTCGAGCAGTACCTC.

This rearrangement joins TRBV7-2 to TRBJ2-3; D gene uncertain. The germline V gene encodes CDR1 SGHTA and CDR2 FQGNSA. Between the trimmed V and J ends, which lost 2 bases and 0 bases, there was a span of 9 bases. CDR3 length: 15 residues. The CDR3 spells CASSLIFSSTDTQYF. The CDR3 DNA follows: TGTGCCAGCAGCTTAATTTTTAGCAGCACAGATACGCAGTATTTT.

This clonotype was observed many times. The chain links TRBV6-1 to TRBJ2-7; D may be TRBD1 (6 bases). CDR1 is MNHNS, CDR2 SASEGT, per germline. The CDR3 consists of 14 residues. V dropped 3 bases and J dropped 0 bases, with 9 bases sitting between them. The CDR3 nucleotides are TGTGCCAGCAGTGAGGGACACTACTCCTACGAGCAGTACTTC. It is translated as CASSEGHYSYEQYF.